A selection of T cell receptor beta chains follows, all from one sample in a study of blood T cell repertoires in COVID-19. The repertoire was sequenced with immunoSEQ multiplex PCR; TCRdb's copy has only in-frame clones and lacks some. The table lists roughly 35,000 clones, 70% to 90% of them singletons. Sequencing was done on a sample of peripheral blood. The source is a man between 60 and 75 years old with active COVID-19. Each CDR3 is given with its conserved first and last residue. D genes are given only for firm matches. Rows give clone size only sometimes, using once, few, many, or a class for an expanded clone.

>TRBV5-8|TRBJ1-4|-|-|15
TGTGCCAGCAGCCTCGGGAGGGGCTCCGGTGAAAAACTGTTTTTT
CASSLGRGSGEKLFF
>TRBV5-1|TRBJ2-1|-|-|17
TGCGCCAGCAGCCCTCAACCATCGGAACTAGGGAGGTTTGAGCAGTTCTTC
CASSPQPSELGRFEQFF
>TRBV6-5|TRBJ1-1|-|-|12
TGTGCCAGCAGTTCCCCAGGACAGGAAGCTTTCTTT
CASSSPGQEAFF
>TRBV19|TRBJ1-2|-|-|14
TGTGCCAGTAGTACAGGATCCGCTAACTATGGCTACACCTTC
CASSTGSANYGYTF
>TRBV9|TRBJ2-1|TRBD2|-|12
TGTGCCACCCTAGCGGATAACAATGAGCAGTTCTTC
CATLADNNEQFF
>TRBV4-3|TRBJ2-2|-|-|18
TGCGCCAGCAGCCAGTCCCTTCTAGGGGATACGAACACCGGGGAGCTGTTTTTT
CASSQSLLGDTNTGELFF
>TRBV4-1|TRBJ2-3|TRBD2|-|20
TGCGCCAGCAGCCACCGGGGACTAGCGGGAGTTCATGGTAGCACAGATACGCAGTATTTT
CASSHRGLAGVHGSTDTQYF
>TRBV6-5|TRBJ1-5|TRBD1|-|16
TGTGCCAGCAGTTACTCGGCGGACAGGAACAATCAGCCCCAGCATTTT
CASSYSADRNNQPQHF
>TRBV10-3|TRBJ1-1|TRBD1|-|15
TGTGCCATCAGCCAGACAGGGGGTAGCCTCACTGAAGCTTTCTTT
CAISQTGGSLTEAFF
>TRBV6-5|TRBJ1-5|TRBD1|-|15
TGTGCCAGCTCGGGACTGACAGGGGACAATCAGCCCCAGCATTTT
CASSGLTGDNQPQHF
>TRBV7-2|TRBJ1-1|-|-|15
TGTGCCAGCAGCCCTACGACCGGGGGGGGCACTGAAGCTTTCTTT
CASSPTTGGGTEAFF
>TRBV4-3|TRBJ2-4|TRBD1|-|17
TGCGCCAGCAGCCAAATCTGGACAGGGGAGGGCAAAAACATTCAGTACTTC
CASSQIWTGEGKNIQYF
>TRBV5-1|TRBJ2-7|TRBD1|-|14
TGCGCCAGCAGCTTGGAGGGACAGGGCGGCGAGCAGTACTTC
CASSLEGQGGEQYF
>TRBV5-8|TRBJ2-3|TRBD2|-|15
TGTGCCAGCAGCCCAGGACTAGCGGGAAGGGATACGCAGTATTTT
CASSPGLAGRDTQYF
>TRBV10-3|TRBJ1-1|-|-|16
TGTGCCATCAGTGCTACAGGAACTTTCATGAACACTGAAGCTTTCTTT
CAISATGTFMNTEAFF
>TRBV18|TRBJ2-7|TRBD2|-|16
TGTGCCAGCTCACCCGGACTAGCGGGAGATTCTTACGAGCAGTACTTC
CASSPGLAGDSYEQYF
>TRBV20-1|TRBJ2-7|-|-|12
TGCAGTGCTAGTGTGGGGCGAGACGAGCAGTACTTC
CSASVGRDEQYF
>TRBV11-2|TRBJ2-5|TRBD2|-|13
TGTGCCAGCAGCTCGCCCGGGGGGGGGACCCAGTACTTC
CASSSPGGGTQYF
>TRBV19|TRBJ2-7|-|-|13
TGTGCCACCCGAGGTCTAGACCTCTACGAGCAGTACTTC
CATRGLDLYEQYF
>TRBV2|TRBJ2-3|-|-|11
TGTGCCAGCAGCCCCTTCGATACGCAGTATTTT
CASSPFDTQYF
>TRBV7-3|TRBJ2-7|TRBD1|-|14
TGTGCCAGCAGCCTCCGGGACAGGGCCTCCGAGCAGTACTTC
CASSLRDRASEQYF
>TRBV19|TRBJ2-7|TRBD2|-|13
TGTGCCAGTAAGGTAGCGGGAGGCTACGAGCAGTACTTC
CASKVAGGYEQYF
>TRBV28|TRBJ2-7|TRBD2|-|12
TGTGCCAGCAGCCCGGGGGGGACCAAGCAGTACTTC
CASSPGGTKQYF
>TRBV18|TRBJ2-2|TRBD1|-|16
TGTGCCAGCTCCCCCGGGACAGGGGGCCGCACCGGGGAGCTGTTTTTT
CASSPGTGGRTGELFF
>TRBV19|TRBJ2-1|-|-|16
TGTGCCAGTAGTATACCGGGACTTCCACGCCCCAATGAGCAGTTCTTC
CASSIPGLPRPNEQFF
>TRBV12-5|TRBJ1-1|TRBD1|-|14
TGTGCTAGTGGTCCAGGACAGGGGCTCGGTGAAGCTTTCTTT
CASGPGQGLGEAFF
>TRBV4-3|TRBJ2-7|TRBD2|-|16
TGCGCCAGCAGCCAAGATCGAGCTAGCGGCCTCTACGAGCAGTACTTC
CASSQDRASGLYEQYF
>TRBV7-3|TRBJ1-1|TRBD1|few|16
TGTGCCAGCAGGAAAGACTGGGACAGGGTGTCCCTTGAAGCTTTCTTT
CASRKDWDRVSLEAFF
>TRBV10-3|TRBJ1-5|-|-|13
TGTGCCATCAGTGAGACGGGAAGTCAGCCCCAGCATTTT
CAISETGSQPQHF